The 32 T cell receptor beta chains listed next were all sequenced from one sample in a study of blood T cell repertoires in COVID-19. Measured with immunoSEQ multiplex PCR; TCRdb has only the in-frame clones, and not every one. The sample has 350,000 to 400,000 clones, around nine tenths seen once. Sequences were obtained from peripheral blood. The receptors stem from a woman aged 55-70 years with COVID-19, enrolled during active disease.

The CDR3 nucleotides are TGTGCCAGCGGACAATCTGGGGCCAACGTCCTGACTTTC. Protein sequence: CASGQSGANVLTF. The V and J genes are TRBV25-1 and TRBJ2-6, with a possible D match to TRBD1 (5 bases). V lost 8 bases to trimming and J lost 1 base, with 6 bases between them. CDR1 is MGHDK and CDR2 is SYGVNS in the germline V gene. The CDR3 has 13 residues.

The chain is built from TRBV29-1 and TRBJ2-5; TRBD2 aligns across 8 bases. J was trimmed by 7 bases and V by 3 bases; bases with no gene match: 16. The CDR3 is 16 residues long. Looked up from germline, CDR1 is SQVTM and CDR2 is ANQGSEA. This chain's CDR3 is CSVDLGGGKGEVTQYF. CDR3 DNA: TGCAGCGTTGATTTGGGCGGGGGGAAAGGGGAGGTGACCCAGTACTTC.

The CDR3 DNA is TGTGCCAGCTCAGCCTCAGGGGGCAATGAGCAGTTCTTC. Encoded protein: CASSASGGNEQFF. The rearrangement joins TRBV18 to TRBJ2-1, with 7 bases aligning to TRBD1. J was trimmed by 6 bases and V by 5 bases; bases with no gene match: 4. From germline, CDR1 is KGHSH and CDR2 LQKENI. This CDR3 has 13 residues. The full variable domain, in which reference TRBV18 and TRBJ2-1 provide the parts outside the CDR3, is NAGVMQNPRHLVRRRGQEARLRCSPMKGHSHVYWYRQLPEEGLKFMVYLQKENIIDESGMPKERFSAEFPKEGPSILRIQQVVRGDSAAYFCASSASGGNEQFFGPGTRLTVL.

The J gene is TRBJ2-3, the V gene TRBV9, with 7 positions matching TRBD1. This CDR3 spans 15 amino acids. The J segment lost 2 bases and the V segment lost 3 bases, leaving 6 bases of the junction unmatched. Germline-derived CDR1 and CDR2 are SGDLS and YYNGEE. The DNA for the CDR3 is TGTGCCAGCAGCGCCCGACAGGGATTCACAGATACGCAGTATTTT. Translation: CASSARQGFTDTQYF.

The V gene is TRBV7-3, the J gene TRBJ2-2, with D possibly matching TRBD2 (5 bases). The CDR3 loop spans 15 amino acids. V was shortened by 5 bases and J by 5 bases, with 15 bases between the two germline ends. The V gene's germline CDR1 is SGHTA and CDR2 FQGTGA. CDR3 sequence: CASSPDSLITGELFF. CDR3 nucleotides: TGTGCCAGCAGCCCGGACTCGCTTATTACCGGGGAGCTGTTTTTT. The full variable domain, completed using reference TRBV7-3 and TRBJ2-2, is GAGVSQTPSNKVTEKGKYVELRCDPISGHTALYWYRQSLGQGPEFLIYFQGTGAADDSGLPNDRFFAVRPEGSVSTLKIQRTERGDSAVYLCASSPDSLITGELFFGEGSRLTVL.

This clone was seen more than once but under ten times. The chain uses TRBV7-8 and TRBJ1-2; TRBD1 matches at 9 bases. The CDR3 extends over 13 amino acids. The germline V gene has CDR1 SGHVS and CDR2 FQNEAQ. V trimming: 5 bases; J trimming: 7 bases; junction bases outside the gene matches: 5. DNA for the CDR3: TGTGCCAGCAGCGGTAGGACAGGGGCTGGCTACACCTTC. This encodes CASSGRTGAGYTF. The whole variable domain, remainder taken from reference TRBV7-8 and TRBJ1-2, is GAGVSQSPRYKVAKRGQDVALRCDPISGHVSLFWYQQALGQGPEFLTYFQNEAQLDKSGLPSDRFFAERPEGSVSTLKIQRTQQEDSAVYLCASSGRTGAGYTFGSGTRLTVV.

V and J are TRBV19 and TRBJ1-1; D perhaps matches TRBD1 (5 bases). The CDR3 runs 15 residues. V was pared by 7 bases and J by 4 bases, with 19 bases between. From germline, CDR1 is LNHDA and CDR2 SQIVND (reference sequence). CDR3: CASTIGEGGGTEAFF. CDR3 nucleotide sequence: TGTGCCAGTACCATAGGGGAGGGAGGAGGCACTGAAGCTTTCTTT.

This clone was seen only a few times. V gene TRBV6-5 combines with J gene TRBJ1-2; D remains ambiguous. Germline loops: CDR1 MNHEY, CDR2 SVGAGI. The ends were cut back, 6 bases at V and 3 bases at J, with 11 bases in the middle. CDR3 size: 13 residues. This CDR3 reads CASSQDTYYGYTF. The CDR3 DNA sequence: TGTGCCAGCAGCCAAGACACCTACTATGGCTACACCTTC.

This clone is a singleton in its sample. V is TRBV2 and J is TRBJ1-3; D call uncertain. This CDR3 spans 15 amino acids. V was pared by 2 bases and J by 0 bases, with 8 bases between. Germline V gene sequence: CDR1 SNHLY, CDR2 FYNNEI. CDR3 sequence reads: CASSEMVSSGNTIYF. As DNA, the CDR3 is TGTGCCAGCAGTGAAATGGTGAGCTCTGGAAACACCATATATTTT.

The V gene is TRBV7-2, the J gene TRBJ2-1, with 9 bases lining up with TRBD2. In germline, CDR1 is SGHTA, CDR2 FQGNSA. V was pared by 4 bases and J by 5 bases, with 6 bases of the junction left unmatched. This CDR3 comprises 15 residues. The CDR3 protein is CASSSKASGDNEQFF. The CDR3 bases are TGTGCCAGCAGCTCAAAGGCTAGCGGGGACAATGAGCAGTTCTTC. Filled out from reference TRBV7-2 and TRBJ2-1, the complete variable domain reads GAGVSQSPSNKVTEKGKDVELRCDPISGHTALYWYRQSLGQGLEFLIYFQGNSAPDKSGLPSDRFSAERTGGSVSTLTIQRTQQEDSAVYLCASSSKASGDNEQFFGPGTRLTVL.

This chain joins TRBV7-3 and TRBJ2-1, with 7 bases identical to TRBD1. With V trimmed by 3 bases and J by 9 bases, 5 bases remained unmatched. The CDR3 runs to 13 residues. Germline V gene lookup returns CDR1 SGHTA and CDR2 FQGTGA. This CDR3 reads CASSLDRRSEQFF. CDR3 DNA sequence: TGTGCCAGCAGCTTGGACAGGAGGTCTGAGCAGTTCTTC.

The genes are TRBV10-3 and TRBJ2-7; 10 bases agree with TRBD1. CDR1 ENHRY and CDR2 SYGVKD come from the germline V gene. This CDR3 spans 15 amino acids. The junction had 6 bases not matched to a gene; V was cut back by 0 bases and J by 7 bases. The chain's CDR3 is CAISESRTGGGEQYF. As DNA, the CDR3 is TGTGCCATCAGTGAGTCTAGGACAGGGGGTGGTGAGCAGTACTTC.

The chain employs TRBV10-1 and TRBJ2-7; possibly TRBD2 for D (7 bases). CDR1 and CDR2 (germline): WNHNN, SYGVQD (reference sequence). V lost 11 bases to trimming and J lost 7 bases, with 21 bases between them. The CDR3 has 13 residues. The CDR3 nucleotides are TGCGCCCCTGGGGGGGGGCCTCCTGGGGAGCAGTACTTC. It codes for CAPGGGPPGEQYF.

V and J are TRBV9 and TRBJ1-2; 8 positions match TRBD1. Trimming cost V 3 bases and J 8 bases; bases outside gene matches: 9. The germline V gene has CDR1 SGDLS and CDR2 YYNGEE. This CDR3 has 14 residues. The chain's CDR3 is CASSAGTGLRGYTF. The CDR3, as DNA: TGTGCCAGCAGCGCCGGGACAGGCCTGCGGGGCTACACCTTC.

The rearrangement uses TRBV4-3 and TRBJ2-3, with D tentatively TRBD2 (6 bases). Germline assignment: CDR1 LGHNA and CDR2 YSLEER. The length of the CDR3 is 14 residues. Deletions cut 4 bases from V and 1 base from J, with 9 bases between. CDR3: CASSPGEGTDTQYF. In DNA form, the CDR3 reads TGCGCCAGCAGCCCGGGGGAGGGCACAGATACGCAGTATTTT.

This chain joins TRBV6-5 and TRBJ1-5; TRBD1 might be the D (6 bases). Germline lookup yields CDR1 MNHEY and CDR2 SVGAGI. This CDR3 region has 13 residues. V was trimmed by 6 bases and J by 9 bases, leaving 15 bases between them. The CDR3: CASRDSSWGPQHF. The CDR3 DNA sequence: TGTGCCAGCAGGGACAGTTCTTGGGGGCCCCAGCATTTT.

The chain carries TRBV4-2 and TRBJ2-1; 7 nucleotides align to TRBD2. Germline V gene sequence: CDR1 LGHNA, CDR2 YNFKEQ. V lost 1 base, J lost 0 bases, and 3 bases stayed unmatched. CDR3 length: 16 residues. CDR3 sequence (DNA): TGTGCCAGCAGCCAAGTCGGCGGGGGCTCCTACAATGAGCAGTTCTTC. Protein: CASSQVGGGSYNEQFF.

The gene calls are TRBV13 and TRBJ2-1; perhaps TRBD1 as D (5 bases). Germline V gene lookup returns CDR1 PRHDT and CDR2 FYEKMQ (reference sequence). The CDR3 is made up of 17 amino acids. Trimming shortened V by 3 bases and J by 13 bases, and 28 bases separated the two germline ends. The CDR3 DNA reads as TGTGCCAGCAGCTTTGGGGCGTTCAAGCTAGTCACGCCGACACAGTTCTTC. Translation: CASSFGAFKLVTPTQFF.

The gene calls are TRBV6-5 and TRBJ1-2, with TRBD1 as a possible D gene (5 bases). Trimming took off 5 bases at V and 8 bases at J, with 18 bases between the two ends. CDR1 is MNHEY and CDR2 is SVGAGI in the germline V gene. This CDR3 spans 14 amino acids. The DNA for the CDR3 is TGTGCCAGCAGTCTATGGCAGGGAACGGGCGGCTACACCTTC. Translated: CASSLWQGTGGYTF.

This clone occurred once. As DNA, the CDR3 is TGTGCCAGCAGTTACGGAGGGTATAATTCACCCCTCCACTTT. It codes for CASSYGGYNSPLHF. The V and J genes are TRBV6-2 or TRBV6-3 and TRBJ1-6; D is ambiguous. Germline V CDR1 and CDR2: MNHEY, SVGEGT. Trimming shortened V by 2 bases and J by 4 bases, and 6 bases separated the two germline ends. The CDR3 has 14 amino acids.

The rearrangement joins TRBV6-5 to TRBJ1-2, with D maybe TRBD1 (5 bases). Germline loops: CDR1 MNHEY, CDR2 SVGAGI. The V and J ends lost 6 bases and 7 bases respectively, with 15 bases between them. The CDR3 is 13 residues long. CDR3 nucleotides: TGTGCCAGCAGGCCAGCAGGGATTGGTGGCTACACCTTC. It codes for CASRPAGIGGYTF.

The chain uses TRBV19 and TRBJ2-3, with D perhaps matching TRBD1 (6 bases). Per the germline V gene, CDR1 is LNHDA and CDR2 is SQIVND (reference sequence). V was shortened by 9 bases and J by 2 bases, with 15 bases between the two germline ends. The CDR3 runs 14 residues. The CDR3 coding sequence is TGTGCCAGCTCACAGGGTGTGTCCACAGATACGCAGTATTTT. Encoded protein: CASSQGVSTDTQYF. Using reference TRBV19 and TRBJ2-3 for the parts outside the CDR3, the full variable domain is DGGITQSPKYLFRKEGQNVTLSCEQNLNHDAMYWYRQDPGQGLRLIYYSQIVNDFQKGDIAEGYSVSREKKESFPLTVTSAQKNPTAFYLCASSQGVSTDTQYFGPGTRLTVL.

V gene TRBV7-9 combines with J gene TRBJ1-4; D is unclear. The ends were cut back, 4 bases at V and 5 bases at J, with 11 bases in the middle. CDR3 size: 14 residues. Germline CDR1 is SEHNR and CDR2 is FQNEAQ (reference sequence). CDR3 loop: CASSSGRENEKLFF. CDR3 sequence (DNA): TGTGCCAGCAGCTCTGGACGGGAGAATGAAAAACTGTTTTTT.

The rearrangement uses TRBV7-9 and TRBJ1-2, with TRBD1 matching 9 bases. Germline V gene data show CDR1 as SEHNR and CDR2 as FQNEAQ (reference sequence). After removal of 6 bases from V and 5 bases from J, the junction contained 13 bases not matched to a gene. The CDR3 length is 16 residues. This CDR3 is CASSAKGTGRLYGYTF. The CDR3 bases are TGTGCCAGCAGTGCCAAGGGGACAGGGCGTCTATATGGCTACACCTTC.

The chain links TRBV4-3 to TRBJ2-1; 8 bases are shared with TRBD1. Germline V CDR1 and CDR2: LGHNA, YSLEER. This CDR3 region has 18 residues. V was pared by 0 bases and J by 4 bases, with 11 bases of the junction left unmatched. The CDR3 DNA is TGCGCCAGCAGCCAAGATGCGTCAAGGACAGGGCAGTACAATGAGCAGTTCTTC. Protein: CASSQDASRTGQYNEQFF.

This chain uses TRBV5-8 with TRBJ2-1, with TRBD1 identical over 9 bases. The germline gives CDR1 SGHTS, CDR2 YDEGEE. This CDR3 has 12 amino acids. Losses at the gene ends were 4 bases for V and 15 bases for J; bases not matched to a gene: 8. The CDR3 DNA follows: TGTGCCAGCAGCGCCGGGACAGGGTTTCGGTTCTTC. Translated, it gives CASSAGTGFRFF.

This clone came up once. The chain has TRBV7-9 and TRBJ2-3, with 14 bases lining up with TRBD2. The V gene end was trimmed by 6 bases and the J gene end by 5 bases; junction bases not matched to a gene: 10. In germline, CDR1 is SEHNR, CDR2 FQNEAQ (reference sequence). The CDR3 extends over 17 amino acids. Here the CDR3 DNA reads TGTGCCAGCAGACCCGCGACTAGCGGGGGGGTTGGAGATACGCAGTATTTT. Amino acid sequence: CASRPATSGGVGDTQYF.

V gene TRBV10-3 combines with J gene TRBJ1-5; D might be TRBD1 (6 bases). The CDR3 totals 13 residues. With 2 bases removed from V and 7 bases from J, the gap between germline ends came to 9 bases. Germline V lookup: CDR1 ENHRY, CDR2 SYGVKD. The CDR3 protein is CAISEAGEQPQHF. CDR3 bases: TGTGCCATCAGTGAGGCAGGGGAACAGCCCCAGCATTTT.

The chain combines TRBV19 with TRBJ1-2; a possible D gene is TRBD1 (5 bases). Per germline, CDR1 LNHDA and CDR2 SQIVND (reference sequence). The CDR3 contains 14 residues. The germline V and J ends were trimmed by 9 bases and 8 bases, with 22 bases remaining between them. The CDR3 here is CASGEGRPLVGYTF. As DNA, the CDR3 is TGTGCCAGCGGGGAGGGACGTCCGTTGGTGGGCTACACCTTC. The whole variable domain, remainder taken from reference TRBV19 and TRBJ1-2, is DGGITQSPKYLFRKEGQNVTLSCEQNLNHDAMYWYRQDPGQGLRLIYYSQIVNDFQKGDIAEGYSVSREKKESFPLTVTSAQKNPTAFYLCASGEGRPLVGYTFGSGTRLTVV.

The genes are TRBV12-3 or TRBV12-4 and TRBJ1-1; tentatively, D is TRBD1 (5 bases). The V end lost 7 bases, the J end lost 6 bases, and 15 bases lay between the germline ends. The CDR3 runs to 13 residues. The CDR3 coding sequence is TGTGCCAGCATTGTGCAGGGTCTTTCTGAAGCTTTCTTT. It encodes CASIVQGLSEAFF.

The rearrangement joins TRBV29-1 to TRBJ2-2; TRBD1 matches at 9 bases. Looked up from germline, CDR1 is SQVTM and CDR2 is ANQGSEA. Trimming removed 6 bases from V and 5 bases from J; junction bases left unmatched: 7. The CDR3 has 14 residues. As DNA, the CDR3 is TGCAGCGTCCAACAGGGGGCAGGGACCGGGGAGCTGTTTTTT. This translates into CSVQQGAGTGELFF.

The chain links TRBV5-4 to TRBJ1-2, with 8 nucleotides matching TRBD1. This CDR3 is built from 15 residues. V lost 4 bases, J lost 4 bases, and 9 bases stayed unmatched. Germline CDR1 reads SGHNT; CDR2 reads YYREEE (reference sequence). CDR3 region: CASSPLGQGGYGYTF. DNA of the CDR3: TGTGCCAGCAGCCCTCTCGGACAGGGTGGCTATGGCTACACCTTC.